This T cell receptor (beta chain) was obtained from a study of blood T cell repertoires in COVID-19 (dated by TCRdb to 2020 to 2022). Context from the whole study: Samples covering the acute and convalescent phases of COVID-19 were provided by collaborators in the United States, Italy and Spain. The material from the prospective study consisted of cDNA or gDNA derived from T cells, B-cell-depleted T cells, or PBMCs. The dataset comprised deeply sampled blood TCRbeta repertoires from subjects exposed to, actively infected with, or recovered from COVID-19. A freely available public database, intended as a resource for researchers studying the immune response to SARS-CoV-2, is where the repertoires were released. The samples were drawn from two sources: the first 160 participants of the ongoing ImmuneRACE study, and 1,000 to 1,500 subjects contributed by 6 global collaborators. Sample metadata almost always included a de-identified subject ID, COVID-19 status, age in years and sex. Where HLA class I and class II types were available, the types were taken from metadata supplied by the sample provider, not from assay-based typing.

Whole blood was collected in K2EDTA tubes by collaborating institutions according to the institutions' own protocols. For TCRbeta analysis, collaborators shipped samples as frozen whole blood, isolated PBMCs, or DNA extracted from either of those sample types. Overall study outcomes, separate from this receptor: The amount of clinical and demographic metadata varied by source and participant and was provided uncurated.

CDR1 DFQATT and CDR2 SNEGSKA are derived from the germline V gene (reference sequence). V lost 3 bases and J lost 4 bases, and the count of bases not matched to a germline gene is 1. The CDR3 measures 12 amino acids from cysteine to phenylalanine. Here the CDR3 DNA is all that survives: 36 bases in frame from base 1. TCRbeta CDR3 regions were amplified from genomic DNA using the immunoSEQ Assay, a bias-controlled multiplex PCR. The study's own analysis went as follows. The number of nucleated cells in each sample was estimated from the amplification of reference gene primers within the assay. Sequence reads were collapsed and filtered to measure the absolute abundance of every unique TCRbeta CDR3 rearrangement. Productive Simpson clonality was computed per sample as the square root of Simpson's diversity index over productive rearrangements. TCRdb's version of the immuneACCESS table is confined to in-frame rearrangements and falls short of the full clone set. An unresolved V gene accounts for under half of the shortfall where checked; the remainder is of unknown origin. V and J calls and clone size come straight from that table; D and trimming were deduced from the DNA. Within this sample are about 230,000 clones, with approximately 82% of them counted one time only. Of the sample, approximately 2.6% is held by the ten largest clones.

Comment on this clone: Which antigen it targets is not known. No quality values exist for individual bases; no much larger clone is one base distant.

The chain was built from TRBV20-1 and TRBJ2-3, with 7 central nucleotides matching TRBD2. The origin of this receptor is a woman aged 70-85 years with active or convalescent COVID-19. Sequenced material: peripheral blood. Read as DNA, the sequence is TGCAGTGCTAGTGGGGGGGCAGATACGCAGTATTTT. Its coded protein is CSASGGADTQYF.